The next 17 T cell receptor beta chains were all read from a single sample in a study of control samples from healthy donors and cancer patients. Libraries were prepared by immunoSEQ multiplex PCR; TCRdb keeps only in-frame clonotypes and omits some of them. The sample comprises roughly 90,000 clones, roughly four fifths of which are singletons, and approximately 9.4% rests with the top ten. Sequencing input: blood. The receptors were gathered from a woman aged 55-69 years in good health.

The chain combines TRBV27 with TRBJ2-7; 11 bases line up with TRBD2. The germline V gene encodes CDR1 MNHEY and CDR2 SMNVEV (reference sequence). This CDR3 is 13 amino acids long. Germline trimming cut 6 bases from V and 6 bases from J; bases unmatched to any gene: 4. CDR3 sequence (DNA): TGTGCCAGCAGGCTAGCGGGAGGTTCCGAGCAGTACTTC. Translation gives CASRLAGGSEQYF.

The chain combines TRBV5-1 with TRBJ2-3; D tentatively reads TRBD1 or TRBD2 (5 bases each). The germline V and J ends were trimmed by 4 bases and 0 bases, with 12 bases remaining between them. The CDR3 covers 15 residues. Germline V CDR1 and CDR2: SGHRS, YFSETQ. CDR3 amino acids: CASSLRDPSTDTQYF. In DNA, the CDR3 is TGCGCCAGCAGCCTCAGGGACCCTAGCACAGATACGCAGTATTTT. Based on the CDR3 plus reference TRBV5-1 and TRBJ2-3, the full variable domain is KAGVTQTPRYLIKTRGQQVTLSCSPISGHRSVSWYQQTPGQGLQFLFEYFSETQRNKGNFPGRFSGRQFSNSRSEMNVSTLELGDSALYLCASSLRDPSTDTQYFGPGTRLTVL.

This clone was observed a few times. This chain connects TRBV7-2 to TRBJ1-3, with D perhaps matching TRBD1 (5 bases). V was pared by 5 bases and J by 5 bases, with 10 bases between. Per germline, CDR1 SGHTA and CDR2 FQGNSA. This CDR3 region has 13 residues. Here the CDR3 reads CASSIEGRNTIYF. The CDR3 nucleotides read TGTGCCAGCAGCATCGAGGGGAGAAACACCATATATTTT. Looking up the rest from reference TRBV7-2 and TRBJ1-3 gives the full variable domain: GAGVSQSPSNKVTEKGKDVELRCDPISGHTALYWYRQSLGQGLEFLIYFQGNSAPDKSGLPSDRFSAERTGGSVSTLTIQRTQQEDSAVYLCASSIEGRNTIYFGEGSWLTVV.

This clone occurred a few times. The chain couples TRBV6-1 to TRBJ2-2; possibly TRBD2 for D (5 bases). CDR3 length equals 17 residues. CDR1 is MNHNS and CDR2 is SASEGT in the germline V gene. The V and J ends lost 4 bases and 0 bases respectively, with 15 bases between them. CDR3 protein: CASSALSGKTNTGELFF. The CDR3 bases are TGTGCCAGCAGTGCCCTCTCCGGGAAAACGAACACCGGGGAGCTGTTTTTT.

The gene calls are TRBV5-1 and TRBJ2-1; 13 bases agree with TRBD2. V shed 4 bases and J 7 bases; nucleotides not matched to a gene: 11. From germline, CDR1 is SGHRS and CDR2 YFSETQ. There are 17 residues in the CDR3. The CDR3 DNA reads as TGCGCCAGCAGCCCAGGACTAGCGGGGGTCGTAGTGAATGAGCAGTTCTTC. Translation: CASSPGLAGVVVNEQFF.

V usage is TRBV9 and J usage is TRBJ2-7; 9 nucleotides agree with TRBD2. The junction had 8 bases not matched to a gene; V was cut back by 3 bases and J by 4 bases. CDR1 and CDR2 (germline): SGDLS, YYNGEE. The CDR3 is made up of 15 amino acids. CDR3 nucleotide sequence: TGTGCCAGCAGCGCCGGGACTAGCTTAAGTTACGAGCAGTACTTC. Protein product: CASSAGTSLSYEQYF.

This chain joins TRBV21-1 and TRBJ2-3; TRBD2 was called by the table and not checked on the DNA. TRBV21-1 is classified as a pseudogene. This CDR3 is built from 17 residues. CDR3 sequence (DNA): TGTGCCAGCAGCAAAGTTCAGCGGGGCAGGATACTGAGTACGCAGTATTTT. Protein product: CASSKVQRGRILSTQYF.

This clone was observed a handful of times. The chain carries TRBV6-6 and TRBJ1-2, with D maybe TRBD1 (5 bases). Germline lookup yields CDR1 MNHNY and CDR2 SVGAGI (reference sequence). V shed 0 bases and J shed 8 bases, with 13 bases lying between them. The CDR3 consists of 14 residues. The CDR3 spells CASSYSGRDEGYTF. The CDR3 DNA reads TGTGCCAGCAGTTACTCGGGTAGGGACGAAGGCTACACCTTC.

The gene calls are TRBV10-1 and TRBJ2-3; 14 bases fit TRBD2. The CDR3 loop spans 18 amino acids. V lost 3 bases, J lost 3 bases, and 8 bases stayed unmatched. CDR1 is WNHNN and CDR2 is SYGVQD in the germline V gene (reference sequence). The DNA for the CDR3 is TGCGCCAGCAGTGAAACCGGGACTAGCGGGAGTTGGACAGATACGCAGTATTTT. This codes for CASSETGTSGSWTDTQYF.

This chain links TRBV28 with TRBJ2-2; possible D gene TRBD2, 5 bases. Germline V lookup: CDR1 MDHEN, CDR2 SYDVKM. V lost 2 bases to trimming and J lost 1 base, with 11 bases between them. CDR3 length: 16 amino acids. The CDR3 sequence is CASSLAGSVNTGELFF. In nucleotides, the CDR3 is TGTGCCAGCAGTTTAGCGGGTAGCGTGAACACCGGGGAGCTGTTTTTT.

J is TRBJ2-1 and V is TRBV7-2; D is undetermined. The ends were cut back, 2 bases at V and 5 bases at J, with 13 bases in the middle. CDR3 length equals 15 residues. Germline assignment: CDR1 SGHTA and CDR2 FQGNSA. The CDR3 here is CASSLRRLYDNEQFF. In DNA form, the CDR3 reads TGTGCCAGCAGCTTACGAAGACTTTACGACAATGAGCAGTTCTTC.

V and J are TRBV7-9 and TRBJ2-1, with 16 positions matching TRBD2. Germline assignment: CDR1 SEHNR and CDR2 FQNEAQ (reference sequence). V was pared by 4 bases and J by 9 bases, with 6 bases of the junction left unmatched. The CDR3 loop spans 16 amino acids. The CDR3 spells CASSYGTSGRGGEQFF. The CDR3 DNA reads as TGTGCCAGCAGCTATGGGACTAGCGGGAGGGGCGGTGAGCAGTTCTTC.

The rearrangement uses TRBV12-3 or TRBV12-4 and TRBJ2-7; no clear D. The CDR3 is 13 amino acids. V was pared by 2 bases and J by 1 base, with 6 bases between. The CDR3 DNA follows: TGTGCCAGCAGTTTAACGGCTTCCTACGAGCAGTACTTC. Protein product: CASSLTASYEQYF.

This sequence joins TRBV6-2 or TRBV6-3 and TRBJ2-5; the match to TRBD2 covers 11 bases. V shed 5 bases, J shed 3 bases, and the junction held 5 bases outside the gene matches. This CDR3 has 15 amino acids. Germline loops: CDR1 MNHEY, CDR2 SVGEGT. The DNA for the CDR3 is TGTGCCAGCAGTACCGTGACTAGCGGGAAAGAGACCCAGTACTTC. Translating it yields CASSTVTSGKETQYF.

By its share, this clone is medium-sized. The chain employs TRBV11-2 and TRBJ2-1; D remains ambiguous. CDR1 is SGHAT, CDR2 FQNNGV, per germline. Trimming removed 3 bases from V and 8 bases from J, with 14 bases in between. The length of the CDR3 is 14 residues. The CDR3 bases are TGTGCCAGCAGCTTGGATGGATCTCTGGATGAGCAGTTCTTC. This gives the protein CASSLDGSLDEQFF.

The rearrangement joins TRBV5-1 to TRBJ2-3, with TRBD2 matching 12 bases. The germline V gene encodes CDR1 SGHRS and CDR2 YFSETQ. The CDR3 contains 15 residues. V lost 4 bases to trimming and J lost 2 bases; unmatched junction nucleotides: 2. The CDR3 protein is CASSTSGGNTDTQYF. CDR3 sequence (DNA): TGCGCCAGCAGCACTAGCGGGGGGAACACAGATACGCAGTATTTT.

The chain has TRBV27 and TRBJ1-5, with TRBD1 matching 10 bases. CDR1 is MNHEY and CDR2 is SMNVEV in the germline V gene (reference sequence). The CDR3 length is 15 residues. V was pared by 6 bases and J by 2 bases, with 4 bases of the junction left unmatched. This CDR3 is CASRAGTGGNQPQHF. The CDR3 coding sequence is TGTGCCAGCAGGGCCGGGACAGGGGGCAATCAGCCCCAGCATTTT.